The 30 T cell receptor beta chains below come from one sample, sequenced in a study of Ad26.COV2.S vaccination and SARS-CoV-2 variants. Repertoires were generated with immunoSEQ multiplex PCR, while TCRdb's copy carries only in-frame clones and drops some. The profile covers 46,000 or so clones, with roughly 83% appearing a single time and around half taken by the ten largest. The material was peripheral blood, obtained after recovery from COVID-19. The receptors derive from a human donor who had recovered from COVID-19.

The J gene is TRBJ1-1, the V gene TRBV19; TRBD1 might be the D (6 bases). The CDR3 totals 14 residues. V lost 7 bases and J lost 5, with 17 bases in between. CDR1 and CDR2 from the germline V gene are LNHDA and SQIVND (reference sequence). CDR3 sequence: CASTWGQVGTEAFF. The CDR3 DNA sequence: TGTGCCAGTACCTGGGGACAAGTGGGAACTGAAGCTTTCTTT. The full variable domain, with the rest looked up from reference TRBV19 and TRBJ1-1, is DGGITQSPKYLFRKEGQNVTLSCEQNLNHDAMYWYRQDPGQGLRLIYYSQIVNDFQKGDIAEGYSVSREKKESFPLTVTSAQKNPTAFYLCASTWGQVGTEAFFGQGTRLTVV.

This clone came up once. The chain combines TRBV10-2 with TRBJ1-1; 7 bases line up with TRBD1. Germline CDR1 WSHSY, CDR2 SAAADI. V dropped 10 bases and J dropped 6; count of bases not matched to a gene: 5. The CDR3 is made up of 11 amino acids. The CDR3 DNA follows: TGCGCCACAGGGGGGAGGGCTGAAGCTTTCTTT. This codes for CATGGRAEAFF.

The chain couples TRBV5-1 to TRBJ1-2, with TRBD1 as a possible D gene (6 bases). Germline V gene lookup returns CDR1 SGHRS and CDR2 YFSETQ. V lost 4 bases to trimming and J lost 6 bases, with 16 bases between them. There are 14 residues in the CDR3. The CDR3 reads CASSLDTGGDGYTF. The CDR3 DNA sequence: TGCGCCAGCAGCCTTGATACGGGGGGCGATGGCTACACCTTC.

The chain recombines TRBV24-1 with TRBJ2-3; the D is unclear. The ends were cut back, 1 base at V and 0 bases at J, with 10 bases in the middle. This CDR3 is built from 16 residues. Germline V gene sequence: CDR1 KGHDR, CDR2 SFDVKD. The CDR3 region is CATSDLKGPSTDTQYF. CDR3 nucleotide sequence: TGTGCCACCAGTGATTTAAAAGGGCCTAGCACAGATACGCAGTATTTT.

The chain carries TRBV12-3 or TRBV12-4 and TRBJ2-7; D gene ambiguous. The CDR3 runs to 13 residues. V was clipped by 5 bases and J by 5 bases, with 13 bases between them. CDR3: CASSPRRGDEQYF. The CDR3 DNA reads TGTGCCAGCAGTCCCCGTCGCGGCGACGAGCAGTACTTC.

The J gene is TRBJ1-2, the V gene TRBV19; D not resolved. CDR1 and CDR2 (germline): LNHDA, SQIVND (reference sequence). CDR3 length: 13 amino acids. Trimming left V 5 bases short and J 4 bases short, with 11 bases between. The DNA of the CDR3 is TGTGCCAGTAGTCCCAAGGCCAGCTATGGCTACACCTTC. Translating gives CASSPKASYGYTF.

The chain carries TRBV5-1 and TRBJ1-3, with D unresolved. This CDR3 comprises 14 residues. Germline V lookup: CDR1 SGHRS, CDR2 YFSETQ. The germline V and J ends were trimmed by 4 bases and 2 bases, with 10 bases remaining between them. The CDR3 is CASSGSGAGNTIYF. DNA of the CDR3: TGCGCCAGCAGCGGATCTGGTGCTGGAAACACCATATATTTT.

This chain connects TRBV5-4 to TRBJ2-5; 7 bases agree with TRBD1. V lost 0 bases to trimming and J lost 0 bases; unmatched junction nucleotides: 2. The length of the CDR3 is 15 residues. Germline V gene sequence: CDR1 SGHNT, CDR2 YYREEE (reference sequence). The CDR3 sequence: CASSLGGTDQETQYF. DNA for the CDR3: TGTGCCAGCAGCTTGGGGGGGACAGACCAAGAGACCCAGTACTTC. Based on the CDR3 plus reference TRBV5-4 and TRBJ2-5, the full variable domain is ETGVTQSPTHLIKTRGQQVTLRCSSQSGHNTVSWYQQALGQGPQFIFQYYREEENGRGNFPPRFSGLQFPNYSSELNVNALELDDSALYLCASSLGGTDQETQYFGPGTRLLVL.

The rearrangement joins TRBV9 to TRBJ1-6; D gene unclear. The V and J ends lost 1 base and 9 bases respectively, with 11 bases between them. This CDR3 has 14 amino acids. Germline V gene lookup returns CDR1 SGDLS and CDR2 YYNGEE. CDR3 nucleotide sequence: TGTGCCAGCAGCGTAAGACCCGAGGGTTCACCCCTCCACTTT. The encoded protein is CASSVRPEGSPLHF.

The rearrangement uses TRBV7-9 and TRBJ1-5, with 8 nucleotides matching TRBD1. CDR1 SEHNR and CDR2 FQNEAQ come from the germline V gene (reference sequence). The CDR3 covers 14 residues. Trimming removed 3 bases from V and 9 bases from J; junction bases left unmatched: 7. CDR3 sequence reads: CASSFGQGGLPQHF. In DNA form, the CDR3 reads TGTGCCAGCAGCTTTGGACAGGGAGGATTGCCCCAGCATTTT.

The chain is built from TRBV3-1 (or the pseudogene TRBV3-2) and TRBJ2-7, with a tentative D call TRBD1 (6 bases). Looked up from germline, CDR1 is LGHDT and CDR2 is YNNKEL (reference sequence). V dropped 3 bases and J dropped 12 bases, with 15 bases sitting between them. This CDR3 is built from 12 residues. CDR3 in DNA: TGTGCCAGCAGCCATGGACCCGGACAGTTGTACTTC. It is translated as CASSHGPGQLYF.

The chain uses TRBV24-1 and TRBJ2-3; D call uncertain. Trimming left V 3 bases short and J 6 bases short, with 15 bases between. The length of the CDR3 is 15 residues. Germline V gene sequence: CDR1 KGHDR, CDR2 SFDVKD. The CDR3 here is CATSDPVTFGDTQYF. CDR3 nucleotides: TGTGCCACCAGTGATCCAGTGACCTTCGGGGATACGCAGTATTTT.

CDR3 nucleotide sequence: TGTGCTAGTGGTCGGGGGCCTTCCGGCTACACCTTC. This codes for CASGRGPSGYTF. V gene TRBV12-5 combines with J gene TRBJ1-2, with D possibly TRBD1 on 6 matching bases. Trimming pared 5 bases from V and 8 bases from J, leaving 12 bases between. This CDR3 spans 12 amino acids. Looked up from germline, CDR1 is LGHNT and CDR2 is FRNRAP.

This chain connects TRBV5-5 to TRBJ1-1, with TRBD1 matching over 7 bases. V trimming: 3 bases; J trimming: 0 bases; junction bases outside the gene matches: 5. Germline-derived CDR1 and CDR2 are SGHKS and YYEKEE (reference sequence). CDR3 length: 15 residues. The CDR3 loop is CASSYRGGVNTEAFF. CDR3 bases: TGTGCCAGCAGCTACAGGGGCGGGGTGAACACTGAAGCTTTCTTT.

The chain is built from TRBV7-9 and TRBJ1-1, with D perhaps matching TRBD1 (6 bases). Trimming pared 7 bases from V and 0 bases from J, leaving 12 bases between. The CDR3 extends over 14 amino acids. The germline V gene has CDR1 SEHNR and CDR2 FQNEAQ (reference sequence). The CDR3 nucleotides read TGTGCCAGCACCATACAGGGAATGAACACTGAAGCTTTCTTT. It encodes CASTIQGMNTEAFF.

The rearrangement links TRBV7-9 to TRBJ1-1, with a tentative D call TRBD1 (5 bases). V was pared by 8 bases and J by 6 bases, with 16 bases between. This CDR3 is 13 amino acids long. Germline assignment: CDR1 SEHNR and CDR2 FQNEAQ (reference sequence). The CDR3 DNA follows: TGTGCCAGCGGGGCGGGATTTCGCCCTGAAGCTTTCTTT. It specifies CASGAGFRPEAFF.

In this sample, this clone turned up a few times. The chain couples TRBV20-1 to TRBJ1-2, with TRBD1 matching over 9 bases. The CDR3 totals 12 residues. From germline, CDR1 is DFQATT and CDR2 SNEGSKA (reference sequence). J gave up 7 bases and V 3 bases, and 3 bases lay outside the gene matches. CDR3: CSASTGGTGYTF. CDR3 bases: TGCAGTGCTAGTACAGGGGGCACTGGCTACACCTTC.

The J gene is TRBJ2-7, the V gene TRBV2; D ambiguous. Germline V gene sequence: CDR1 SNHLY, CDR2 FYNNEI. V was pared by 5 bases and J by 9 bases, with 20 bases between. CDR3 length: 14 residues. CDR3 sequence reads: CASSPATKDFRQYV. Written as DNA, the CDR3 is TGTGCCAGCAGTCCCGCCACGAAGGATTTTCGGCAGTACGTC.

This chain uses TRBV11-2 with TRBJ2-7, with TRBD2 matching 8 bases. Germline V lookup: CDR1 SGHAT, CDR2 FQNNGV. This CDR3 comprises 16 residues. V gave up 0 bases and J gave up 2 bases; unmatched junction bases: 6. DNA of the CDR3: TGTGCCAGCAGCTTAGACGAACTAGCGGTTACCTACGAGCAGTACTTC. It encodes CASSLDELAVTYEQYF.

The chain recombines TRBV20-1 with TRBJ2-2, with a weak D call TRBD2 (5 bases). The germline CDR1 and CDR2 sequences are DFQATT and SNEGSKA (reference sequence). Between the trimmed V and J ends, which lost 3 bases and 0 bases, there was a span of 8 bases. The CDR3 is 14 amino acids. The CDR3: CSASPGSNTGELFF. The CDR3 DNA follows: TGCAGTGCTAGTCCGGGGTCGAACACCGGGGAGCTGTTTTTT.

The V and J genes are TRBV6-6 and TRBJ1-1; 8 positions agree with TRBD1. Germline CDR1 and CDR2: MNHNY and SVGAGI (reference sequence). Losses at the gene ends were 2 bases for V and 6 bases for J; bases not matched to a gene: 8. This CDR3 comprises 15 residues. In DNA, the CDR3 is TGTGCCAGCAGTTACGACGGACAGGGCGCCGCTGAAGCTTTCTTT. Amino acid sequence: CASSYDGQGAAEAFF.

V and J are TRBV6-5 and TRBJ2-3; a weak D match, TRBD2 (6 bases). Trimming removed 0 bases from V and 0 bases from J, with 10 bases in between. Germline V CDR1 and CDR2: MNHEY, SVGAGI. CDR3 length: 16 amino acids. In DNA, the CDR3 is TGTGCCAGCAGTTACTCGGTAGCGGTCAGCACAGATACGCAGTATTTT. This codes for CASSYSVAVSTDTQYF.

The gene calls are TRBV19 and TRBJ1-5; no clear D gene. CDR1 is LNHDA, CDR2 SQIVND, per germline (reference sequence). Trimming shortened V by 0 bases and J by 9 bases, and 6 bases separated the two germline ends. CDR3 length: 12 amino acids. The CDR3 loop reads CASSIERRPQHF. In nucleotides, the CDR3 is TGTGCCAGTAGTATAGAGCGGCGGCCCCAGCATTTT. Variable domain in full (rest from reference TRBV19 and TRBJ1-5): DGGITQSPKYLFRKEGQNVTLSCEQNLNHDAMYWYRQDPGQGLRLIYYSQIVNDFQKGDIAEGYSVSREKKESFPLTVTSAQKNPTAFYLCASSIERRPQHFGDGTRLSIL.

The chain couples TRBV15 to TRBJ2-4; D call uncertain. V gave up 0 bases and J gave up 7 bases, with 7 bases separating them. Germline assignment: CDR1 LNHNV and CDR2 YYDKDF (reference sequence). CDR3 length: 13 residues. The CDR3 reads CATSRESRNIQYF. The CDR3, as DNA: TGTGCCACCAGCAGAGAGTCGAGGAACATTCAGTACTTC.

The chain recombines TRBV19 with TRBJ1-2, with D possibly being TRBD1 (5 bases). Per germline, CDR1 LNHDA and CDR2 SQIVND (reference sequence). This CDR3 is built from 13 residues. The V end lost 5 bases, the J end lost 4 bases, and 11 bases lay between the germline ends. The CDR3 protein is CASSLQAAYGYTF. The DNA of the CDR3 is TGTGCCAGTAGTTTACAGGCGGCCTATGGCTACACCTTC. The full variable domain, its missing parts supplied by reference TRBV19 and TRBJ1-2, is DGGITQSPKYLFRKEGQNVTLSCEQNLNHDAMYWYRQDPGQGLRLIYYSQIVNDFQKGDIAEGYSVSREKKESFPLTVTSAQKNPTAFYLCASSLQAAYGYTFGSGTRLTVV.

The V call is TRBV18, the J call TRBJ2-7; the D is unclear. Germline loops: CDR1 KGHSH, CDR2 LQKENI. The CDR3 is 15 amino acids. The V gene lost 0 bases and the J gene lost 2 bases, with 11 bases spanning the gap. The CDR3 sequence: CASSPPSSRTYEQYF. For the CDR3, the DNA is TGTGCCAGCTCACCACCGTCCAGTCGGACCTACGAGCAGTACTTC.

In this sample, this clone turned up a few times. This chain joins TRBV12-3 or TRBV12-4 and TRBJ1-6; D unresolved. The V and J ends lost 6 bases and 3 bases respectively, with 0 bases between them. The CDR3 totals 11 residues. CDR3: CASSYNSPLHF. CDR3 nucleotides: TGTGCCAGCAGCTATAATTCACCCCTCCACTTT.

The V gene is TRBV19, the J gene TRBJ1-5; D might be TRBD1 (6 bases). This CDR3 region has 13 residues. Germline CDR1 and CDR2: LNHDA and SQIVND (reference sequence). V dropped 5 bases and J dropped 6 bases, with 11 bases sitting between them. The CDR3 region is CASSAGGSQPQHF. CDR3 nucleotides: TGTGCCAGTAGTGCGGGGGGCAGTCAGCCCCAGCATTTT. Together with reference TRBV19 and TRBJ1-5, the CDR3 gives the full variable domain: DGGITQSPKYLFRKEGQNVTLSCEQNLNHDAMYWYRQDPGQGLRLIYYSQIVNDFQKGDIAEGYSVSREKKESFPLTVTSAQKNPTAFYLCASSAGGSQPQHFGDGTRLSIL.

The V gene is TRBV18, the J gene TRBJ1-4, with D hard to call. Germline V gives CDR1 KGHSH, CDR2 LQKENI. With 0 bases removed from V and 5 bases from J, the gap between germline ends came to 10 bases. The CDR3 contains 15 residues. CDR3 sequence: CASSPPNSENEKLFF. The CDR3 DNA reads as TGTGCCAGCTCACCACCGAACAGCGAAAATGAAAAACTGTTTTTT.

The rearrangement links TRBV19 to TRBJ1-2, with a possible D match to TRBD1 (5 bases). The CDR3 is 13 residues long. Germline CDR1 reads LNHDA; CDR2 reads SQIVND (reference sequence). The ends were cut back, 3 bases at V and 5 bases at J, with 10 bases in the middle. CDR3 sequence reads: CASSILGAYGYTF. The CDR3 DNA sequence: TGTGCCAGTAGTATCCTTGGGGCATATGGCTACACCTTC.